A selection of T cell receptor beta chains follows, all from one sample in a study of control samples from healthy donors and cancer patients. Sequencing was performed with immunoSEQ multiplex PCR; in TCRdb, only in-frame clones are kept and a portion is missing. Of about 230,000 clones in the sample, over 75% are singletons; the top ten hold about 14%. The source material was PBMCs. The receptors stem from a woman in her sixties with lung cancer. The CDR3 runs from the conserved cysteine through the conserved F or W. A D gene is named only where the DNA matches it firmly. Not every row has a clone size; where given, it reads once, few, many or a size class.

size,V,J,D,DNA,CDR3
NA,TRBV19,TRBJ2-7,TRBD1,TGTGCCAGTAGTACCGGACAGGAGGCCTACGAGCAGTACTTC,CASSTGQEAYEQYF
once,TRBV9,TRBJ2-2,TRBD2,TGTGCCAGCAGAGCGACTAGCGGGTACACCGGGGAGCTGTTTTTT,CASRATSGYTGELFF
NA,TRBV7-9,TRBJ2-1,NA,TGTGCCAGCAGCAGAGCTAGATTTGGGAACAATGAGCAGTTCTTC,CASSRARFGNNEQFF
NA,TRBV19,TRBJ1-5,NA,TGTGCCAGTAGTAGGATGGTAGTTCGGGGCCAGCCCCAGCATTTT,CASSRMVVRGQPQHF
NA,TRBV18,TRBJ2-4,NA,TGTGCCAGCTCACCGGACATAGGGGACATTCAGTACTTC,CASSPDIGDIQYF
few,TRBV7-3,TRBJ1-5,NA,TGTGCCAGCAGCCCCGGGGATAGCAATCAGCCCCAGCATTTT,CASSPGDSNQPQHF
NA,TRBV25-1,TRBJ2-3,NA,TGTGCCAGCTCCCTACAGCGGAGCACAGATACGCAGTATTTT,CASSLQRSTDTQYF
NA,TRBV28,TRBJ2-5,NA,TGTGCCACTCAACTTTTCGGGACCCAGTACTTC,CATQLFGTQYF
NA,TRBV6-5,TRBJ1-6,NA,TGTGCCAGCACCTTAAATTCCGGGACTAATTCACCCCTCCACTTT,CASTLNSGTNSPLHF
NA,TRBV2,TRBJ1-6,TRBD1,TGTGCCAGCGGGGACAGGGGGCCCCCCCTCCACTTT,CASGDRGPPLHF
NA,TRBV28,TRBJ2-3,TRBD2,TGTGCCAGCACCCAATCCGGGGCGGGGGGCGCCTCTAGCACAGATACGCAGTATTTT,CASTQSGAGGASSTDTQYF
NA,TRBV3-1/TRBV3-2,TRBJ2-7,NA,TGTGCCAGCAGCCAATATGGCCCATCCTACGAGCAGTACTTC,CASSQYGPSYEQYF
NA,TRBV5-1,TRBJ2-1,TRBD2,TGCGCCAGCAGCTTGACTAGCGGGGGGTACAATGAGCAGTTCTTC,CASSLTSGGYNEQFF
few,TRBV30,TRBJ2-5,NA,TGTGCCTGGAGTGTACTAAGCTCGAGAGAGACCCAGTACTTC,CAWSVLSSRETQYF